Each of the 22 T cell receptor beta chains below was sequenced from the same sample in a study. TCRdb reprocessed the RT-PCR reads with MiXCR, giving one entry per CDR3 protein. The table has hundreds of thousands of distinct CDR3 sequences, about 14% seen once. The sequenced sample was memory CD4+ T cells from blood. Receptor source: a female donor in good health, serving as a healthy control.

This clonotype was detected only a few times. The DNA of the CDR3 is TGCAGTGCTAGACGAACAGGCAACTATGGCTACACCTTC. Translation gives CSARRTGNYGYTF. V is TRBV20-1 and J is TRBJ1-2, with D perhaps matching TRBD1 (5 bases). From germline, CDR1 is DFQATT and CDR2 SNEGSKA (reference sequence). The CDR3 totals 13 residues. Trimming cost V 2 bases and J 2 bases, with 9 bases left between them.

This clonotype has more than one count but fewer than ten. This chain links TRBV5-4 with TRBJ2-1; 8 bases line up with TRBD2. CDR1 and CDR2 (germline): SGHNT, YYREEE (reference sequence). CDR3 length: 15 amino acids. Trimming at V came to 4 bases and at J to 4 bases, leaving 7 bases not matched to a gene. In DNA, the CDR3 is TGTGCCAGCAGCCCCGGACGGGAGGGTTACAATGAGCAGTTCTTC. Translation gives CASSPGREGYNEQFF.

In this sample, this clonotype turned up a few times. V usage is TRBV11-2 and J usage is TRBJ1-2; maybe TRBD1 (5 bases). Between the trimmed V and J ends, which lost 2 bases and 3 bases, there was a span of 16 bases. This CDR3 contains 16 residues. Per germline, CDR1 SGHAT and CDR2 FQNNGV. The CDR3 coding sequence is TGTGCCAGCAGCTTATCTGTAGGTAGACAGTACTATGGCTACACCTTC. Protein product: CASSLSVGRQYYGYTF. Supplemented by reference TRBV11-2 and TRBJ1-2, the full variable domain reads EAGVAQSPRYKIIEKRQSVAFWCNPISGHATLYWYQQILGQGPKLLIQFQNNGVVDDSQLPKDRFSAERLKGVDSTLKIQPAKLEDSAVYLCASSLSVGRQYYGYTFGSGTRLTVV.

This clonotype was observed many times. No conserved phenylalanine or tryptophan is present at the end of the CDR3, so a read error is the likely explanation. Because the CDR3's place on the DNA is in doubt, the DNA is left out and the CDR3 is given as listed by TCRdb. CDR3 amino acids: CASSPHARDTIPLI. The V and J genes are TRBV6-5 and TRBJ2-1; TRBD1, the D gene given by the table, was not confirmed from the DNA. The V gene's germline CDR1 is MNHEY and CDR2 SVGAGI. The CDR3 length equals 14 residues, ends included.

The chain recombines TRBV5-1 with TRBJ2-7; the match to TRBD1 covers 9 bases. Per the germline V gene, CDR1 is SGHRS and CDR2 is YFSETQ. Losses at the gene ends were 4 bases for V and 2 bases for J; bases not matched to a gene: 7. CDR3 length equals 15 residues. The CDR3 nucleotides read TGCGCCAGCAGCCCGACAGGGGGACTGACCTACGAGCAGTACTTC. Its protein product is CASSPTGGLTYEQYF.

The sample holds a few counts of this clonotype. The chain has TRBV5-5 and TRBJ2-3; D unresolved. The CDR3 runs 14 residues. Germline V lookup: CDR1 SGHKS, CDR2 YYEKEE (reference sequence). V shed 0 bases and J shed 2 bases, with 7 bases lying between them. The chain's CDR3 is CASSLDSITDTQYF. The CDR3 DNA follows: TGTGCCAGCAGCTTGGACTCTATCACAGATACGCAGTATTTT.

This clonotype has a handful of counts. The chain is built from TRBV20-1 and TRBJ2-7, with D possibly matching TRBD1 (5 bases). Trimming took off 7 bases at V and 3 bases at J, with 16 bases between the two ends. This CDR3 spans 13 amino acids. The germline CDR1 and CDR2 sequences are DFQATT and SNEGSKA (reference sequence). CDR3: CSGGGRVSYEQYF. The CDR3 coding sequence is TGCAGTGGAGGCGGCAGGGTAAGCTACGAGCAGTACTTC.

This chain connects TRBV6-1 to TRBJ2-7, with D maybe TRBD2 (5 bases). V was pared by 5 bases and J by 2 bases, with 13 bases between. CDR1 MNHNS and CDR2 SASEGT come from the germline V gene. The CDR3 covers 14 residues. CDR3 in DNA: TGTGCCAGCAGTCCAAGGACTTTTACCTACGAGCAGTACTTC. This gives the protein CASSPRTFTYEQYF.

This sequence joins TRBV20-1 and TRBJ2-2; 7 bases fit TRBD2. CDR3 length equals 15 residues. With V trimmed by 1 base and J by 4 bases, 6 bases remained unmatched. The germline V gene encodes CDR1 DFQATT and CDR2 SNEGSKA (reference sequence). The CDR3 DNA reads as TGCAGTGCTAGAGCTAGCGGATTTATCACCGGGGAGCTGTTTTTT. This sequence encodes CSARASGFITGELFF.

CDR3 in amino acids: CSARDVTGLTYNEQFF. The CDR3 DNA reads as TGCAGTGCTAGAGATGTAACGGGGCTTACATACAATGAGCAGTTCTTC. This chain uses TRBV20-1 with TRBJ2-1; D may correspond to TRBD1 or TRBD2 (5 bases each). Trimming took off 0 bases at V and 4 bases at J, with 16 bases between the two ends. Germline V gene data show CDR1 as DFQATT and CDR2 as SNEGSKA (reference sequence). This CDR3 has 16 residues.

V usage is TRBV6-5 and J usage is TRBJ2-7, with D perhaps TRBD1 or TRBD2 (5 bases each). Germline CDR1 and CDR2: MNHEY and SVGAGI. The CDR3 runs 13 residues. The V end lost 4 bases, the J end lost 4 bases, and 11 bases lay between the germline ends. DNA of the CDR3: TGTGCCAGCAGTTTGGGGGTCAAGTACGAGCAGTACTTC. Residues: CASSLGVKYEQYF.

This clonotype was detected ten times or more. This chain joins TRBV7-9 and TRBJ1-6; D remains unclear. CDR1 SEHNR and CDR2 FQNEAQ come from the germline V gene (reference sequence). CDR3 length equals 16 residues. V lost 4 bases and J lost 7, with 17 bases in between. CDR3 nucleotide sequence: TGTGCCAGCAGCTACCAAATTACAGTAACCAATTCACCCCTCCACTTT. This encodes CASSYQITVTNSPLHF.

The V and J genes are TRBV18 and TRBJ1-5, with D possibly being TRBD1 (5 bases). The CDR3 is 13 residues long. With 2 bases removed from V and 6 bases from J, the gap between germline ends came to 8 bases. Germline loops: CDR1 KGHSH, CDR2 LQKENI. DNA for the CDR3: TGTGCCAGCTCACCAGCGGGGACTCAGCCCCAGCATTTT. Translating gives CASSPAGTQPQHF.

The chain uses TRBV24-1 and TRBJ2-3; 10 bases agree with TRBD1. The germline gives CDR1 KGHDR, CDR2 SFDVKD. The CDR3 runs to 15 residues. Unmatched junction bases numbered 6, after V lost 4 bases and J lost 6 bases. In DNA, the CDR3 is TGTGCCACCAGTGAGCCGGGACAGGGGTTGGATACGCAGTATTTT. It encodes CATSEPGQGLDTQYF.

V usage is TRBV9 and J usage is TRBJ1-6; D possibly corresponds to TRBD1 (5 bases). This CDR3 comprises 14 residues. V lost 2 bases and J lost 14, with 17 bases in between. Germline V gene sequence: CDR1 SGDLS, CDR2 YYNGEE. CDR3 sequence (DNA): TGTGCCAGCAGCGTCAGAGCCGGAGAAGGGGCCCTCCACTTT. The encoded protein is CASSVRAGEGALHF.

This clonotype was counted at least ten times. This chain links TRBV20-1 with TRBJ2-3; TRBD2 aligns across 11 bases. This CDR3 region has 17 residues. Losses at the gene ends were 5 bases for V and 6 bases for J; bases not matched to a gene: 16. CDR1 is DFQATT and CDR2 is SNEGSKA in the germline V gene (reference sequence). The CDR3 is CSAPLPLAGGGGDTQYF. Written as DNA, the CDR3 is TGCAGTGCTCCTCTTCCGCTAGCGGGAGGCGGAGGGGATACGCAGTATTTT.

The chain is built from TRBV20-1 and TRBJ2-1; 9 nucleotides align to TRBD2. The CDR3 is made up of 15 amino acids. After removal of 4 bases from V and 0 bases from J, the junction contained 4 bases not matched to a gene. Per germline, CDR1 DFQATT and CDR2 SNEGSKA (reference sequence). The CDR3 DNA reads TGCAGTGCTATTTGGCGGGAGGGCTCCTACAATGAGCAGTTCTTC. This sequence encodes CSAIWREGSYNEQFF.

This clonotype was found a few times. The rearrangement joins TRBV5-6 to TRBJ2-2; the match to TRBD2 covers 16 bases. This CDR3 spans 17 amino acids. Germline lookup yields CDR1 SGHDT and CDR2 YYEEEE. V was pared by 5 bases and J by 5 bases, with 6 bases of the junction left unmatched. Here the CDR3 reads CASRPGLAGGPTGELFF. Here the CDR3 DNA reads TGTGCCAGCAGGCCGGGACTAGCGGGAGGGCCGACCGGGGAGCTGTTTTTT. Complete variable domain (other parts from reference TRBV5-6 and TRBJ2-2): DAGVTQSPTHLIKTRGQQVTLRCSPKSGHDTVSWYQQALGQGPQFIFQYYEEEERQRGNFPDRFSGHQFPNYSSELNVNALLLGDSALYLCASRPGLAGGPTGELFFGEGSRLTVL.

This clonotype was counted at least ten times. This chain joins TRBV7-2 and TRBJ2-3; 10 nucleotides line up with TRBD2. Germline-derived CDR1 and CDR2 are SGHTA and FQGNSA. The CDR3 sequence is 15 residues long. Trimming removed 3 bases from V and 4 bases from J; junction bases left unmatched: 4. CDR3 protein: CASSFQRGGADTQYF. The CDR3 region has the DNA TGTGCCAGCAGCTTCCAGCGGGGGGGTGCAGATACGCAGTATTTT. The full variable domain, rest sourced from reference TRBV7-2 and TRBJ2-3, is GAGVSQSPSNKVTEKGKDVELRCDPISGHTALYWYRQSLGQGLEFLIYFQGNSAPDKSGLPSDRFSAERTGGSVSTLTIQRTQQEDSAVYLCASSFQRGGADTQYFGPGTRLTVL.

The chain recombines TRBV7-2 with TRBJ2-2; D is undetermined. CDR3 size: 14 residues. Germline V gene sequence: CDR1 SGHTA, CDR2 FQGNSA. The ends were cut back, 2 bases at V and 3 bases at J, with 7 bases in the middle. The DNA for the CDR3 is TGTGCCAGCAGCTTAATGGTGCACACCGGGGAGCTGTTTTTT. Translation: CASSLMVHTGELFF.

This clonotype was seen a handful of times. CDR3 region: CASSLKASGVSFF. The CDR3 nucleotides are TGTGCCAGCAGCTTGAAGGCTAGCGGGGTCTCATTCTTC. The chain recombines TRBV5-4 with TRBJ2-1; 9 bases fit TRBD2. V trimming: 1 base; J trimming: 16 bases; junction bases outside the gene matches: 9. The CDR3 is made up of 13 amino acids. CDR1 and CDR2 from the germline V gene are SGHNT and YYREEE (reference sequence).

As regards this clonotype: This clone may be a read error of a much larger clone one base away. CDR3 sequence (DNA): TGCAGTGCTATGGGACTAGAGGGAGGAGAGACCCAGTACTTC. Amino acid sequence: CSAMGLEGGETQYF. The genes are TRBV20-1 and TRBJ2-5, with 8 bases identical to TRBD2. With 4 bases clipped from V and 4 bases from J, the junction kept 8 bases outside the gene matches. The CDR3 is 14 amino acids. Per germline, CDR1 DFQATT and CDR2 SNEGSKA (reference sequence).